The subject of this entry is one TCR beta chain. Source study methods: Quantification of nucleated cells was approximated via reference gene primer amplification. Method: immunoSEQ multiplex PCR; TCRdb's copy keeps in-frame clones and lacks some. V, J and clone size reflect that table, while D and trimming were determined from the DNA. The sample has about 44,000 clones, 89% seen once. Germline assignment: CDR1 SGHTA and CDR2 FQGTGA. The length of the CDR3 is 18 residues. The V and J ends lost 5 bases and 3 bases, in that order; junction bases with no gene match: 12. This specimen comes from a study of blood T cell repertoires in COVID-19. Study at large: COVID-19 samples from acute and convalescent phases originated in the United States, Italy and Spain. PBMCs, B-cell-depleted T cells, or T cells were the source of the cDNA or gDNA that made up the material.

The sample taken for sequencing was peripheral blood. V and J are TRBV7-3 and TRBJ2-6, with TRBD1 matching 8 bases. The source of this sequence is a man aged 65 to 85 with active COVID-19. CDR3 nucleotides: TGTGCCAGCAGCCCCCGGCCGACAGGGGCTTTTGGGGCCAACGTCCTGACTTTC. It specifies CASSPRPTGAFGANVLTF.